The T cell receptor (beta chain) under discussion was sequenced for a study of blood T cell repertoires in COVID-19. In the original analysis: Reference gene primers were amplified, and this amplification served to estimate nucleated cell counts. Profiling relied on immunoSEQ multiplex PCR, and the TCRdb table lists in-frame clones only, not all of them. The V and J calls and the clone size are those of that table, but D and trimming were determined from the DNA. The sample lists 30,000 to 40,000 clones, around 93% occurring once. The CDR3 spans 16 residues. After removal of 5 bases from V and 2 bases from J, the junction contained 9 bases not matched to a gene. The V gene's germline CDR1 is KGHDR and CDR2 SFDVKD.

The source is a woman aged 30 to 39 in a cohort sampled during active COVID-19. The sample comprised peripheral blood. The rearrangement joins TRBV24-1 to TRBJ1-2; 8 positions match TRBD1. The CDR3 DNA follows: TGTGCCACCAGTGCCTACGGACAGGGTTGGAACTATGGCTACACCTTC. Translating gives CATSAYGQGWNYGYTF.